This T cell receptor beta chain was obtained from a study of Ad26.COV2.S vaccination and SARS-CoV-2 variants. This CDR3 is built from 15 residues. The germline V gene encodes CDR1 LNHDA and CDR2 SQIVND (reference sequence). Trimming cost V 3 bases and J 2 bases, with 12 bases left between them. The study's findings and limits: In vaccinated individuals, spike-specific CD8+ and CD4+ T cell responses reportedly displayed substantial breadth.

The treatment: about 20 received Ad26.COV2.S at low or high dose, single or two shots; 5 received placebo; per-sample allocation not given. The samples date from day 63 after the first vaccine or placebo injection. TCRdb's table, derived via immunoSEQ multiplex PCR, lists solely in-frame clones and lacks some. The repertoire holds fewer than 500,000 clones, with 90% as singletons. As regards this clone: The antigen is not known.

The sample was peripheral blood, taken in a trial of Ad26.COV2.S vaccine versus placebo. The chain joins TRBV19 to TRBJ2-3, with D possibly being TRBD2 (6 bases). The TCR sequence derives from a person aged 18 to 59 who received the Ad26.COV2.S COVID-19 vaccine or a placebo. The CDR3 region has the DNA TGTGCCAGTAGTATTTTAGCGGTTCACACAGATACGCAGTATTTT. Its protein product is CASSILAVHTDTQYF.